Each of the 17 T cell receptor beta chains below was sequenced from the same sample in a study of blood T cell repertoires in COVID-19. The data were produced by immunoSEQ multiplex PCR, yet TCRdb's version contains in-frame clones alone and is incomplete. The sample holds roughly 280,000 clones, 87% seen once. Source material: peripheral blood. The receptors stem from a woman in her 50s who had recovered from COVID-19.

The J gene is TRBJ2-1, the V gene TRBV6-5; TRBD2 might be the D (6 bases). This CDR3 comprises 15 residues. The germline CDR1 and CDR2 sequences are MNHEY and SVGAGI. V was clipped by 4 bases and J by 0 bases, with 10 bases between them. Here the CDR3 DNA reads TGTGCCAGCAGTTCGGGGAGGTCCTCCTACAATGAGCAGTTCTTC. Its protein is CASSSGRSSYNEQFF.

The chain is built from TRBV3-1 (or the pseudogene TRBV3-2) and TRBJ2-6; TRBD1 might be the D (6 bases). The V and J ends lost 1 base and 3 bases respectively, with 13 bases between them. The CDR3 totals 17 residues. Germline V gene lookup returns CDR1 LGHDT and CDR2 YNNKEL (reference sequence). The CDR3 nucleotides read TGTGCCAGCAGCCAAGTCTTGGGGGCGCATGGGGCCAACGTCCTGACTTTC. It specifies CASSQVLGAHGANVLTF.

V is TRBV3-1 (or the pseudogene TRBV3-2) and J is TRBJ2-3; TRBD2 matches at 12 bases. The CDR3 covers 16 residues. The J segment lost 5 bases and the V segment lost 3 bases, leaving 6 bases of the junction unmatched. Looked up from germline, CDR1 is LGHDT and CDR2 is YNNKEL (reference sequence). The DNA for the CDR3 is TGTGCCAGCAGCCAGGGATTACTAGCGGGAGGAGATACGCAGTATTTT. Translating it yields CASSQGLLAGGDTQYF.

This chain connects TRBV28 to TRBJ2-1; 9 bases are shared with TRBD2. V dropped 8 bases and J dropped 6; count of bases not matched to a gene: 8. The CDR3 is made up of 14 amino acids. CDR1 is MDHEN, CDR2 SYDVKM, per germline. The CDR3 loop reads CASRRAGGRNEQFF. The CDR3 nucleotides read TGTGCCAGCCGCCGGGCGGGAGGGCGCAATGAGCAGTTCTTC. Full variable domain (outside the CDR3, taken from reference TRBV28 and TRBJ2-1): DVKVTQSSRYLVKRTGEKVFLECVQDMDHENMFWYRQDPGLGLRLIYFSYDVKMKEKGDIPEGYSVSREKKERFSLILESASTNQTSMYLCASRRAGGRNEQFFGPGTRLTVL.

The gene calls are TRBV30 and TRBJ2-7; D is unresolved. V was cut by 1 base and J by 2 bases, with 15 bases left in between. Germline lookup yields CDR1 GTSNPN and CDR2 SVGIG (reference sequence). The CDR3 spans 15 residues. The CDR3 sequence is CAWSGGRGNAYEQYF. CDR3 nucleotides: TGTGCCTGGAGTGGCGGTCGCGGAAATGCCTACGAGCAGTACTTC.

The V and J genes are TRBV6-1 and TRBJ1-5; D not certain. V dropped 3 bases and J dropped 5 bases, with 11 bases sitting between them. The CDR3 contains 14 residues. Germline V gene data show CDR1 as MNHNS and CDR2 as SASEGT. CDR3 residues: CASSDRYPDQPQHF. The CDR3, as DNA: TGTGCCAGCAGTGACAGGTACCCCGATCAGCCCCAGCATTTT.

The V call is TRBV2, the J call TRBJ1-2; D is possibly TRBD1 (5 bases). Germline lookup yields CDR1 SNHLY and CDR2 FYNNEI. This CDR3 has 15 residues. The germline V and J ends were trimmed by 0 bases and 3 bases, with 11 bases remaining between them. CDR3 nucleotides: TGTGCCAGCAGTGAAGCGAGCGGGACTTACTATGGCTACACCTTC. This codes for CASSEASGTYYGYTF.

CDR3 coding DNA: TGTGCCAGCAGCTTAGCCCCGAGCCGGCTCAACGCCCAGGGATTCCCTACTTTCTTT. Amino acid sequence: CASSLAPSRLNAQGFPTFF. The chain couples TRBV7-2 to TRBJ1-1, with D possibly TRBD1 on 5 matching bases. Germline lookup yields CDR1 SGHTA and CDR2 FQGNSA. Trimming removed 0 bases from V and 12 bases from J, with 32 bases in between. The CDR3 contains 19 residues.

The CDR3 is CASSTLAGGAWDTQYF. The CDR3 nucleotides read TGTGCCAGCAGTACCCTAGCGGGAGGGGCTTGGGATACGCAGTATTTT. The gene calls are TRBV6-2 or TRBV6-3 and TRBJ2-3; TRBD2 aligns across 12 bases. CDR1 and CDR2 (germline): MNHEY, SVGEGT. CDR3 length: 16 amino acids. The V segment lost 5 bases and the J segment 6 bases; nucleotides outside the gene matches: 9.

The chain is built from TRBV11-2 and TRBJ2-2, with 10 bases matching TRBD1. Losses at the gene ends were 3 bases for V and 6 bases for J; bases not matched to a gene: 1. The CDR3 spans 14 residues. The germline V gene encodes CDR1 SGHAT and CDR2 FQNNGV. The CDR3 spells CASSFGQGAGELFF. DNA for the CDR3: TGTGCCAGCAGCTTTGGACAGGGGGCCGGGGAGCTGTTTTTT.

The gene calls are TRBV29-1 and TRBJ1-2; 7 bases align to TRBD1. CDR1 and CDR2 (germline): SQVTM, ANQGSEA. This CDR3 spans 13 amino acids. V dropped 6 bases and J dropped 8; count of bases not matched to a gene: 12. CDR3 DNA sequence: TGCAGCGTCCTTGGACAGGTCAATGGGGGCTACACCTTC. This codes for CSVLGQVNGGYTF.

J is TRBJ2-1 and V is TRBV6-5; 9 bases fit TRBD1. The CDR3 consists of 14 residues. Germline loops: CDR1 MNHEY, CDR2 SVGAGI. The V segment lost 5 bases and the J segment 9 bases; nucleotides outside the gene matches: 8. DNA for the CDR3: TGTGCCAGCAGTCTCCTCGGACAGGGGATTGAGCAGTTCTTC. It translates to CASSLLGQGIEQFF.

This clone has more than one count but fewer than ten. This CDR3 is CASSGTAGNTIYF. The CDR3 coding sequence is TGTGCCAGCTCCGGGACAGCTGGAAACACCATATATTTT. The chain is built from TRBV14 and TRBJ1-3, with 7 nucleotides matching TRBD1. Trimming took 8 bases from V and 2 from J; bases not matched to a gene: 3. The germline gives CDR1 SGHDN, CDR2 FVKESK. The CDR3 loop spans 13 amino acids.

The chain's CDR3 is CATPEGGYTF. In DNA form, the CDR3 reads TGTGCCACCCCGGAGGGTGGCTACACCTTC. The chain joins TRBV7-2 to TRBJ1-2; D gene ambiguous. The germline gives CDR1 SGHTA, CDR2 FQGNSA. This CDR3 region has 10 residues. The V gene lost 10 bases and the J gene lost 7 bases, with 10 bases spanning the gap.

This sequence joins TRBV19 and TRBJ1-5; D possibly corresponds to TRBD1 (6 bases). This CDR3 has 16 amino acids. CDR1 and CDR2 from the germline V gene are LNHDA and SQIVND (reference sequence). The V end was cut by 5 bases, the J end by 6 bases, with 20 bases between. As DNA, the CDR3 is TGTGCCAGTAGTCCCTTCACAGGGATTTCAACTCAGCCCCAGCATTTT. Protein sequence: CASSPFTGISTQPQHF.

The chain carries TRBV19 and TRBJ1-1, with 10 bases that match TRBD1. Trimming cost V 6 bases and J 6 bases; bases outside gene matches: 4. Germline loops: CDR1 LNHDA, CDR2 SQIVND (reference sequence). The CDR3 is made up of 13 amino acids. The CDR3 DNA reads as TGTGCCAGTAGCTTAGGACAGGGGGCTGAAGCTTTCTTT. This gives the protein CASSLGQGAEAFF. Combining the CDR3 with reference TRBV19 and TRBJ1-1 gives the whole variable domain DGGITQSPKYLFRKEGQNVTLSCEQNLNHDAMYWYRQDPGQGLRLIYYSQIVNDFQKGDIAEGYSVSREKKESFPLTVTSAQKNPTAFYLCASSLGQGAEAFFGQGTRLTVV.

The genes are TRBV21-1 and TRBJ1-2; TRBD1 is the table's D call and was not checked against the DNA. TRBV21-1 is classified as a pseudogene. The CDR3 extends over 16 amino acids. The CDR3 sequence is CASSKVGNRERYGYTF. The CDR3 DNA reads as TGTGCCAGCAGCAAAGTTGGGAACAGGGAGCGGTATGGCTACACCTTC.